A single sample gave rise to the 21 T cell receptor beta chains below, sequenced in a study of pediatric ulcerative colitis. Sequencing was performed with immunoSEQ multiplex PCR; in TCRdb, only in-frame clones are kept and a portion is missing. The sample lists 64,000 or so clones, over 70% occurring once. Material for sequencing was blood. The receptors shown here come from a boy younger than 18 with moderate ulcerative colitis.

V and J are TRBV2 and TRBJ2-7; D is uncertain. The V gene's germline CDR1 is SNHLY and CDR2 FYNNEI. Trimming shortened V by 6 bases and J by 0 bases, and 9 bases separated the two germline ends. This CDR3 spans 13 amino acids. This chain's CDR3 is CASREPGSYEQYF. CDR3 DNA sequence: TGTGCCAGCAGGGAGCCGGGCTCCTACGAGCAGTACTTC.

This chain joins TRBV27 and TRBJ1-3; D not resolved. The CDR3 totals 13 residues. With 0 bases removed from V and 4 bases from J, the gap between germline ends came to 4 bases. Germline V gene data show CDR1 as MNHEY and CDR2 as SMNVEV (reference sequence). The CDR3: CASSLSQGNTIYF. CDR3 DNA: TGTGCCAGCAGTTTATCACAGGGAAACACCATATATTTT.

V and J are TRBV18 and TRBJ1-2; TRBD1 aligns across 7 bases. The CDR3 is made up of 14 amino acids. Germline lookup yields CDR1 KGHSH and CDR2 LQKENI. Trimming removed 3 bases from V and 3 bases from J; junction bases left unmatched: 4. The CDR3 spells CASSPQGVYYGYTF. For the CDR3, the DNA is TGTGCCAGCTCACCCCAGGGGGTGTACTATGGCTACACCTTC.

The J gene is TRBJ2-7, the V gene TRBV5-1; 8 nucleotides match TRBD1. V gave up 2 bases and J gave up 2 bases; unmatched junction bases: 9. This CDR3 is 16 amino acids long. Germline V gene data show CDR1 as SGHRS and CDR2 as YFSETQ. In nucleotides, the CDR3 is TGCGCCAGCAGCTTCGGACAGGGAAGGGAAACCTACGAGCAGTACTTC. Translating gives CASSFGQGRETYEQYF.

The chain recombines TRBV7-2 with TRBJ1-2; 9 positions agree with TRBD1. Trimming removed 3 bases from V and 6 bases from J; junction bases left unmatched: 8. Germline V gives CDR1 SGHTA, CDR2 FQGNSA. The CDR3 totals 15 residues. The CDR3 loop reads CASSLGQGGRNGYTF. In DNA, the CDR3 is TGTGCCAGCAGCTTGGGACAGGGTGGGAGGAATGGCTACACCTTC.

The chain combines TRBV30 with TRBJ2-7; D possibly corresponds to TRBD1 (6 bases). Between the trimmed V and J ends, which lost 2 bases and 7 bases, there was a span of 18 bases. Germline V CDR1 and CDR2: GTSNPN, SVGIG (reference sequence). The CDR3 has 14 residues. In DNA, the CDR3 is TGTGCCTGGAGTCCAGGGGCTTTTTTGTGGGAGCAGTACTTC. It is translated as CAWSPGAFLWEQYF. The full variable domain, completed using reference TRBV30 and TRBJ2-7, is SQTIHQWPATLVQPVGSPLSLECTVEGTSNPNLYWYRQAAGRGLQLLFYSVGIGQISSEVPQNLSASRPQDRQFILSSKKLLLSDSGFYLCAWSPGAFLWEQYFGPGTRLTVT.

This clone was recorded only once. The chain employs TRBV27 and TRBJ2-7, with D possibly matching TRBD1 (6 bases). The V gene lost 5 bases and the J gene lost 5 bases, with 13 bases spanning the gap. Germline V CDR1 and CDR2: MNHEY, SMNVEV (reference sequence). The CDR3 runs to 13 residues. The CDR3 protein is CASSRRGFDEQYF. DNA for the CDR3: TGTGCCAGCAGTCGAAGGGGGTTCGACGAGCAGTACTTC.

The genes are TRBV7-6 and TRBJ1-1; weak D call: TRBD1 (5 bases). CDR3 size: 14 residues. The germline gives CDR1 SGHVS, CDR2 FNYEAQ. Trimming pared 1 base from V and 1 base from J, leaving 7 bases between. The CDR3 sequence: CASSLEGPNTEAFF. CDR3 DNA sequence: TGTGCCAGCAGCTTAGAGGGGCCGAACACTGAAGCTTTCTTT. Variable domain in full (rest from reference TRBV7-6 and TRBJ1-1): GAGVSQSPRYKVTKRGQDVALRCDPISGHVSLYWYRQALGQGPEFLTYFNYEAQQDKSGLPNDRFSAERPEGSISTLTIQRTEQRDSAMYRCASSLEGPNTEAFFGQGTRLTVV.

V usage is TRBV7-2 and J usage is TRBJ2-7; TRBD2 aligns across 11 bases. The CDR3 spans 18 residues. V trimming: 3 bases; J trimming: 0 bases; junction bases outside the gene matches: 10. CDR1 and CDR2 from the germline V gene are SGHTA and FQGNSA. Written as DNA, the CDR3 is TGTGCCAGCAGCTTTAGGGTTGGGCTAGCGGGAGGCTCCTACGAGCAGTACTTC. Translating it yields CASSFRVGLAGGSYEQYF.

This clone came up once. The chain couples TRBV11-3 to TRBJ1-1; 8 nucleotides agree with TRBD1. The V gene's germline CDR1 is SGHNT and CDR2 YENEEA. This CDR3 comprises 14 residues. After removal of 5 bases from V and 1 base from J, the junction contained 3 bases not matched to a gene. Here the CDR3 reads CASSPDRENTEAFF. DNA of the CDR3: TGTGCCAGCAGCCCGGACAGGGAGAACACTGAAGCTTTCTTT.

This clone appeared a single time. V gene TRBV5-1 combines with J gene TRBJ2-3, with a weak D call TRBD1 (6 bases). Germline loops: CDR1 SGHRS, CDR2 YFSETQ. The V and J ends lost 9 bases and 3 bases respectively, with 17 bases between them. The CDR3 covers 14 residues. CDR3: CAMGKGVETDTQYF. The CDR3 DNA follows: TGCGCCATGGGGAAGGGGGTCGAGACAGATACGCAGTATTTT.

V and J are TRBV30 and TRBJ1-1; the D is unclear. Germline V lookup: CDR1 GTSNPN, CDR2 SVGIG (reference sequence). This CDR3 spans 12 amino acids. V dropped 2 bases and J dropped 4 bases, with 8 bases sitting between them. CDR3 sequence reads: CAWSKGFTEAFF. In nucleotides, the CDR3 is TGTGCCTGGAGTAAAGGGTTCACTGAAGCTTTCTTT.

This chain joins TRBV5-1 and TRBJ1-3, with D unresolved. Germline V lookup: CDR1 SGHRS, CDR2 YFSETQ. V was cut by 0 bases and J by 2 bases, with 12 bases left in between. CDR3 length equals 16 residues. The CDR3: CASSLVRAVAGNTIYF. In DNA, the CDR3 is TGCGCCAGCAGCTTGGTTCGGGCTGTGGCTGGAAACACCATATATTTT.

The chain couples TRBV7-9 to TRBJ2-6, with D tentatively TRBD2 (5 bases). The germline V gene has CDR1 SEHNR and CDR2 FQNEAQ (reference sequence). The CDR3 spans 14 residues. The V gene lost 7 bases and the J gene lost 2 bases, with 9 bases spanning the gap. The DNA of the CDR3 is TGTGCCAGCAAGATGGAGGCTGGGGCCAACGTCCTGACTTTC. Its protein is CASKMEAGANVLTF.

This chain connects TRBV15 to TRBJ2-7; a weak D match, TRBD1 (5 bases). The V gene lost 1 base and the J gene lost 6 bases, with 16 bases spanning the gap. This CDR3 has 15 amino acids. Germline values: CDR1 LNHNV, CDR2 YYDKDF (reference sequence). DNA of the CDR3: TGTGCCACCAGCAGAGGTCGCAGGGAAAGGGTCGAGCAGTACTTC. As protein: CATSRGRRERVEQYF.

This clone was counted between two and nine times. This chain uses TRBV30 with TRBJ2-2; tentatively, D is TRBD1 or TRBD2 (5 bases each). Germline V lookup: CDR1 GTSNPN, CDR2 SVGIG (reference sequence). Trimming removed 4 bases from V and 5 bases from J, with 14 bases in between. There are 14 residues in the CDR3. CDR3 loop: CAWNPGPSTGELFF. The CDR3 coding sequence is TGTGCCTGGAACCCGGGACCCTCGACCGGGGAGCTGTTTTTT.

The chain has TRBV15 and TRBJ1-6, with D maybe TRBD1 (6 bases). This CDR3 has 14 residues. Germline CDR1 and CDR2: LNHNV and YYDKDF (reference sequence). Trimming took 4 bases from V and 7 from J, leaving 11 bases between them. CDR3 sequence (DNA): TGTGCCACCAGCACGTGGACAGAAAATTCACCCCTCCACTTT. Translating it yields CATSTWTENSPLHF.

CDR3 sequence reads: CASSKQGLNYGYTF. In DNA form, the CDR3 reads TGTGCCAGCAGTAAACAGGGACTTAACTATGGCTACACCTTC. This chain connects TRBV6-5 to TRBJ1-2; D is perhaps TRBD1 (6 bases). Germline V lookup: CDR1 MNHEY, CDR2 SVGAGI. V was trimmed by 5 bases and J by 1 base, leaving 11 bases between them. This CDR3 is 14 amino acids long.

This chain connects TRBV2 to TRBJ2-5; TRBD2 agrees at 8 bases. The CDR3 is made up of 14 amino acids. V shed 6 bases, J shed 0 bases, and the junction held 3 bases outside the gene matches. Germline V gene data show CDR1 as SNHLY and CDR2 as FYNNEI. In nucleotides, the CDR3 is TGTGCCAGCAGGCGGGGGGCCTACCAAGAGACCCAGTACTTC. It yields the protein CASRRGAYQETQYF.

This clone was detected a few times. The V and J genes are TRBV25-1 and TRBJ1-2; D is undetermined. Germline assignment: CDR1 MGHDK and CDR2 SYGVNS. Trimming took off 9 bases at V and 6 bases at J, with 20 bases between the two ends. The CDR3 has 14 residues. The CDR3 DNA is TGTGCCAGTGGGAGGGCAGGACTTATGGATGGCTACACCTTC. Its protein product is CASGRAGLMDGYTF.

Points on this clone: Sequence at one end of the junction differs from germline and may be a read error. J is TRBJ2-7 and V is TRBV30; no clear D. Germline lookup yields CDR1 GTSNPN and CDR2 SVGIG (reference sequence). There are 13 residues in the CDR3. The CDR3 DNA reads as TGTGCCTGGAGTGTACTGGGTTTCTGGATCTTACACTTC. It codes for CAWSVLGFWILHF.